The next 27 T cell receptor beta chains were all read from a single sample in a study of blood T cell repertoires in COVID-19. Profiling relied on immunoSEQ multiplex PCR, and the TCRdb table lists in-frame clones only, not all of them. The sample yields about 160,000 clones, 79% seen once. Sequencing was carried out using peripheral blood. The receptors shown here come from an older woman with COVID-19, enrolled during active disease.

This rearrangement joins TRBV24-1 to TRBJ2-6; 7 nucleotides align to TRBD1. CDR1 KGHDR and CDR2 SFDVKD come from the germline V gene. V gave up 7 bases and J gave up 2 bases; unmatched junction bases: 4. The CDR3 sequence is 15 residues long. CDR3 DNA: TGTGCCACCAGCATGACAGGGCCTGGGGCCAACGTCCTGACTTTC. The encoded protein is CATSMTGPGANVLTF.

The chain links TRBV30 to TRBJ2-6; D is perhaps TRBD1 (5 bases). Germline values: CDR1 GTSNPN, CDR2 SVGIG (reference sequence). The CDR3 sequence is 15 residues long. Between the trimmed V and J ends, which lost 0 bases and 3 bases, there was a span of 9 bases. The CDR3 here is CAWSVDSGGANVLTF. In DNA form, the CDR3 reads TGTGCCTGGAGTGTAGACAGTGGTGGGGCCAACGTCCTGACTTTC.

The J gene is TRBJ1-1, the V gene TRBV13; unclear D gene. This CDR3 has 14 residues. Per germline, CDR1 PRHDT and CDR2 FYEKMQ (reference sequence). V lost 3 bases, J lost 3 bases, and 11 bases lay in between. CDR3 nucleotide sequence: TGTGCCAGCAGCTTGGAGGGCGGTGACACTGAAGCTTTCTTT. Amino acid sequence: CASSLEGGDTEAFF.

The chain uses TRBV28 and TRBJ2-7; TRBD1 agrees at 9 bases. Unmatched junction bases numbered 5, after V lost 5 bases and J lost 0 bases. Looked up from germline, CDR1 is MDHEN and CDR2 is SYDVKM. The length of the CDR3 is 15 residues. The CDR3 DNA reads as TGTGCCAGCAGTACGGGGGGACAGGGCTCCTACGAGCAGTACTTC. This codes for CASSTGGQGSYEQYF.

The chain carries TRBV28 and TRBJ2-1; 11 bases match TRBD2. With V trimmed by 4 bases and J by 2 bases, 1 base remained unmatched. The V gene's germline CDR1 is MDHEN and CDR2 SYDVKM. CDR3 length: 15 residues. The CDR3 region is CASSSSGGTYNEQFF. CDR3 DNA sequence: TGTGCCAGCAGTTCTAGCGGGGGGACCTACAATGAGCAGTTCTTC.

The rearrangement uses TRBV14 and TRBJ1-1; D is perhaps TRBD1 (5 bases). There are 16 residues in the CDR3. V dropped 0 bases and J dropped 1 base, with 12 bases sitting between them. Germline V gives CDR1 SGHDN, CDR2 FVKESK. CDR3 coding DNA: TGTGCCAGCAGCCAAGATATCGGGGGGTGGAACACTGAAGCTTTCTTT. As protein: CASSQDIGGWNTEAFF.

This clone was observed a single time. CDR3 DNA: TGTGCCAGCAGCTCCGCGCCGACGGACAGCGGGGAGCTGTTTTTT. This encodes CASSSAPTDSGELFF. V and J are TRBV7-2 and TRBJ2-2; maybe TRBD1 (6 bases). There are 15 residues in the CDR3. Germline-derived CDR1 and CDR2 are SGHTA and FQGNSA. Between the trimmed V and J ends, which lost 4 bases and 7 bases, there was a span of 16 bases.

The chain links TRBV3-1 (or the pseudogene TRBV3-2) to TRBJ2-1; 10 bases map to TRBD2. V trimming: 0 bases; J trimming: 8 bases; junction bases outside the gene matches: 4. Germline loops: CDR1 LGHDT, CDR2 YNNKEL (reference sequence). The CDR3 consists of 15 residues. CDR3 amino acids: CASSQDASGSDEQFF. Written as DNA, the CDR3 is TGTGCCAGCAGCCAAGATGCTAGCGGGAGCGATGAGCAGTTCTTC.

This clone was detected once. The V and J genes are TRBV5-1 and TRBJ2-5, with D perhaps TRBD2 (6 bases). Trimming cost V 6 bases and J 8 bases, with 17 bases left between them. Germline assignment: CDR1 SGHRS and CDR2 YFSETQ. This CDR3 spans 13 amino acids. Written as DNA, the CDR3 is TGCGCCAGCAACACCGGGACCGGGGGAACCCAGTACTTC. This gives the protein CASNTGTGGTQYF.

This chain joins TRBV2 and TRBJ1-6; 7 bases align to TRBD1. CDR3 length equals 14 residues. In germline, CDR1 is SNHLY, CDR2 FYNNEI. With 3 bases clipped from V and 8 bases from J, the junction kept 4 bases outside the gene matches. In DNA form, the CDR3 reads TGTGCCAGCAGTGAGGAGGGGGCGTATTCACCCCTCCACTTT. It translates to CASSEEGAYSPLHF.

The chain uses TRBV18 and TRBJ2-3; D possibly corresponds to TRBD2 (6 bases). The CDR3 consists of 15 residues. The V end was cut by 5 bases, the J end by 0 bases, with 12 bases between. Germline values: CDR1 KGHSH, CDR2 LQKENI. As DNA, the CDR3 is TGTGCCAGCTCAGAACTAGCCCCTAGCACAGATACGCAGTATTTT. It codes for CASSELAPSTDTQYF.

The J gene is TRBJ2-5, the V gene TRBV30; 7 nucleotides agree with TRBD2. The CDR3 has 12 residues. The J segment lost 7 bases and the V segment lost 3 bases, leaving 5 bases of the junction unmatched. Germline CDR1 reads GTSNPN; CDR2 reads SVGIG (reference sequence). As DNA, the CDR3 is TGTGCCTGGAGCCGGGACTATCGGACCCAGTACTTC. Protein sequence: CAWSRDYRTQYF.

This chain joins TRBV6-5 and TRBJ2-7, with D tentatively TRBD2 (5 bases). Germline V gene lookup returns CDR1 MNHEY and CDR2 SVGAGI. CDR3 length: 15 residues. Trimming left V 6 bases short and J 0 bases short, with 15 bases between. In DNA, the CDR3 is TGTGCCAGCAGCCGAGGGCCCCTATACTCCTACGAGCAGTACTTC. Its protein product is CASSRGPLYSYEQYF.

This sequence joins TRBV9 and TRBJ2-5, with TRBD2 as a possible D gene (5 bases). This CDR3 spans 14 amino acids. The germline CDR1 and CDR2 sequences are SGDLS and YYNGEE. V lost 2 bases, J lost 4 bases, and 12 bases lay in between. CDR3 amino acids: CASSVGSSGETQYF. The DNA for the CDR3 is TGTGCCAGCAGCGTGGGTTCCAGCGGAGAGACCCAGTACTTC.

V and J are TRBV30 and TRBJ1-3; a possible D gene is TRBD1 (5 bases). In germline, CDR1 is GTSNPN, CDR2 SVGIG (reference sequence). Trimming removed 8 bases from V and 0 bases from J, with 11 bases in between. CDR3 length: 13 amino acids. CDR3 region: CAADRSSGNTIYF. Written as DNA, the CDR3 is TGTGCCGCCGACAGAAGCTCTGGAAACACCATATATTTT.

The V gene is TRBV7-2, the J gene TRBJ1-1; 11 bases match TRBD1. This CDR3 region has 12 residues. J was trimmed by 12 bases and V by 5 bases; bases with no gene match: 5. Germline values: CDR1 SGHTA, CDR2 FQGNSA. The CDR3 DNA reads TGTGCCAGCAGCCACGGGACAGGGGGGCCTTTCTTT. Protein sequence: CASSHGTGGPFF.

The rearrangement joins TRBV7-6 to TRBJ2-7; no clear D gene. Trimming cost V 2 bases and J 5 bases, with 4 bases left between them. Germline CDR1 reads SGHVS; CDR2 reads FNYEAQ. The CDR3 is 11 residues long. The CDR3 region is CASSLLDEQYF. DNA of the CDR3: TGTGCCAGCAGCTTATTAGACGAGCAGTACTTC. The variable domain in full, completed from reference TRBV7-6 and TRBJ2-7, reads GAGVSQSPRYKVTKRGQDVALRCDPISGHVSLYWYRQALGQGPEFLTYFNYEAQQDKSGLPNDRFSAERPEGSISTLTIQRTEQRDSAMYRCASSLLDEQYFGPGTRLTVT.

CDR3 in amino acids: CASSGLLAGVLNTGELFF. CDR3 coding DNA: TGTGCCAGCAGCGGACTACTAGCGGGAGTACTGAACACCGGGGAGCTGTTTTTT. The chain links TRBV7-8 to TRBJ2-2, with 11 bases that match TRBD2. The CDR3 sequence is 18 residues long. Losses at the gene ends were 5 bases for V and 1 base for J; bases not matched to a gene: 9. In germline, CDR1 is SGHVS, CDR2 FQNEAQ.

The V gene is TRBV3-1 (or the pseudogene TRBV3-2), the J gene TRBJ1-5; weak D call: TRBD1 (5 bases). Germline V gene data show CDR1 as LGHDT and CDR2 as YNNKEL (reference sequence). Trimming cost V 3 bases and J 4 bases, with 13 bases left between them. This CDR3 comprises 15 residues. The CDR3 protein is CASSQAVGGNQPQHF. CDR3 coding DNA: TGTGCCAGCAGCCAGGCAGTGGGGGGGAATCAGCCCCAGCATTTT.

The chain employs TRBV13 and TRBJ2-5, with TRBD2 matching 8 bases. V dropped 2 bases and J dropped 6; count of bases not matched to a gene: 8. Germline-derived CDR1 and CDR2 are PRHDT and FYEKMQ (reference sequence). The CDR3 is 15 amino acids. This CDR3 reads CASSLRGAGVKTQYF. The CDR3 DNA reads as TGTGCCAGCAGCTTACGGGGAGCGGGGGTTAAGACCCAGTACTTC.

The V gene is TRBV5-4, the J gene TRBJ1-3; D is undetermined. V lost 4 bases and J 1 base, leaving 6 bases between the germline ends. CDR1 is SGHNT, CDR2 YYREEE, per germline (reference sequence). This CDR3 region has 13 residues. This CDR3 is CASSLRSGNTIYF. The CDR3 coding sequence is TGTGCCAGCAGCCTCCGTTCTGGAAACACCATATATTTT.

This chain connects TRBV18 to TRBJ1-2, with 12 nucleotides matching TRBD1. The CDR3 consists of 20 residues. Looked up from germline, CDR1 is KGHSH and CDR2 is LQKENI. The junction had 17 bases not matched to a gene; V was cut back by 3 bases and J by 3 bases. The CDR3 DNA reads TGTGCCAGCTCACCCCTCCCTAAGGGGACAGGGGGCGATATGGACTATGGCTACACCTTC. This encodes CASSPLPKGTGGDMDYGYTF.

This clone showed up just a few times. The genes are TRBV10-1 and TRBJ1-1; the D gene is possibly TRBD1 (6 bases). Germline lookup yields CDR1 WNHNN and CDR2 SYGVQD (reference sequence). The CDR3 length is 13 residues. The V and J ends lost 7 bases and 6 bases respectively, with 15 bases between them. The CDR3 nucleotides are TGCGCCAGCACCGGGACGACAGGCGCTGAAGCTTTCTTT. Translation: CASTGTTGAEAFF.

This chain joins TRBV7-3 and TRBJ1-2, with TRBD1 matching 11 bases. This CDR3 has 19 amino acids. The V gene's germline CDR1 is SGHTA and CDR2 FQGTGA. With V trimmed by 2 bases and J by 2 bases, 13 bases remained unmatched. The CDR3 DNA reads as TGTGCCAGCAGCTTAGCCCCAAACCGGGACAGGGGGAAAAACTATGGCTACACCTTC. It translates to CASSLAPNRDRGKNYGYTF. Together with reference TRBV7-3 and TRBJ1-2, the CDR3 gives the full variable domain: GAGVSQTPSNKVTEKGKYVELRCDPISGHTALYWYRQSLGQGPEFLIYFQGTGAADDSGLPNDRFFAVRPEGSVSTLKIQRTERGDSAVYLCASSLAPNRDRGKNYGYTFGSGTRLTVV.

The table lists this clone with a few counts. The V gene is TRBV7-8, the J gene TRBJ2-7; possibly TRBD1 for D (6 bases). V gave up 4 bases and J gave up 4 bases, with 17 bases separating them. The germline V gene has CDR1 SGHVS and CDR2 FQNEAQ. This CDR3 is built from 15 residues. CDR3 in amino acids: CASSSIPGERYEQYV. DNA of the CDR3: TGTGCCAGCAGCTCAATACCAGGGGAAAGGTACGAGCAGTACGTC.

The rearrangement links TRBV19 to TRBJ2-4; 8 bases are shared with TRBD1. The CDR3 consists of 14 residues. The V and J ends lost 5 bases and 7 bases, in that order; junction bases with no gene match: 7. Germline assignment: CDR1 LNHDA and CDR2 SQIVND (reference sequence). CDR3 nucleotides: TGTGCCAGTAGTCCGACAGGGGTTCGCAACATTCAGTACTTC. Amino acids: CASSPTGVRNIQYF.

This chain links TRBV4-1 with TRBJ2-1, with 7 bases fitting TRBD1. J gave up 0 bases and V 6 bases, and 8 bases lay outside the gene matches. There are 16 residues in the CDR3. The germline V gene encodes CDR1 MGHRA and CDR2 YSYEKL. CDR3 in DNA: TGCGCCAGCAGGCAGCAGGGGGAGAGCTCCTACAATGAGCAGTTCTTC. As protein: CASRQQGESSYNEQFF.